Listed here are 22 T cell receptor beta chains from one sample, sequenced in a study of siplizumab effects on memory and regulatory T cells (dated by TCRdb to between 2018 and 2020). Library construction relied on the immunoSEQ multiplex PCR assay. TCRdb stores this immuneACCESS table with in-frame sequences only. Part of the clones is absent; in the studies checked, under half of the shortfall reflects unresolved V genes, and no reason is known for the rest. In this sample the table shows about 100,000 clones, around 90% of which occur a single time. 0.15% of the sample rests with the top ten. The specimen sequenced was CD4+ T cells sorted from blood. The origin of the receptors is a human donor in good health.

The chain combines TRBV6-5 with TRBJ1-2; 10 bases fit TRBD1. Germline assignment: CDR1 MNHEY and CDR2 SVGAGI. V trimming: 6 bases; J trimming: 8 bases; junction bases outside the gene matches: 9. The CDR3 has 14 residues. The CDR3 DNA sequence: TGTGCCAGCAGCTACGGGGACAGGGGAACCGGCTACACCTTC. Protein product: CASSYGDRGTGYTF.

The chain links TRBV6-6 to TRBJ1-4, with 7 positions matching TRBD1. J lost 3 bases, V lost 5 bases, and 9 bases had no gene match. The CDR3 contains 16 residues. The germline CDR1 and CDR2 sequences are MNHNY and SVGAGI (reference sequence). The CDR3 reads CASSPPGGRANEKLFF. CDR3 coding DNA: TGTGCCAGCAGTCCCCCAGGGGGGCGAGCTAATGAAAAACTGTTTTTT.

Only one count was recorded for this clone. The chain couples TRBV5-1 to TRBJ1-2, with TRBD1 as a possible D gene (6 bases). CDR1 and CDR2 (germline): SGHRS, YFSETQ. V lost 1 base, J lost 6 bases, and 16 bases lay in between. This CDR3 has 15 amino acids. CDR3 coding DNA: TGCGCCAGCAGCTTGATCGTCAGGGGTCATGATGGCTACACCTTC. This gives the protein CASSLIVRGHDGYTF.

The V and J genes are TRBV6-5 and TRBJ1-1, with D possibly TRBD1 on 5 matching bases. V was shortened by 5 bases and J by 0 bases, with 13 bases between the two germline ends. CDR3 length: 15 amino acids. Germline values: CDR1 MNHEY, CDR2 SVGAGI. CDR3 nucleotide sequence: TGTGCCAGCAGTCAATCTGGGGGAATGAACACTGAAGCTTTCTTT. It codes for CASSQSGGMNTEAFF.

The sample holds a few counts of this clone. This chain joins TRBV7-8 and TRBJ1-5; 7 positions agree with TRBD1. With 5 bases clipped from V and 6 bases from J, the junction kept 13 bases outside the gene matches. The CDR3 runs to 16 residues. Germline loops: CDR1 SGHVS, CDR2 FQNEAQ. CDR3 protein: CASSEQGQLLVQPQHF. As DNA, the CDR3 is TGTGCCAGCAGCGAACAGGGACAGTTGCTCGTTCAGCCCCAGCATTTT.

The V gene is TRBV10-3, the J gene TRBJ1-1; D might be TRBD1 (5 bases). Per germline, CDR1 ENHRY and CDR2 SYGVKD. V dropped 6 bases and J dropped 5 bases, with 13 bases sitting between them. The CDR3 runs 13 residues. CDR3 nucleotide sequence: TGTGCCATCAGAGGGGCCCGATTAACTGAAGCTTTCTTT. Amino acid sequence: CAIRGARLTEAFF.

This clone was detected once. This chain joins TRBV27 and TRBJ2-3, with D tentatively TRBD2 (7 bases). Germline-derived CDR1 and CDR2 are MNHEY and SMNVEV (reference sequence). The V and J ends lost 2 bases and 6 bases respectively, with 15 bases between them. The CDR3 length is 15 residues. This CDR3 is CASSLTGGLRDTQYF. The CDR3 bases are TGTGCCAGCAGTTTAACGGGGGGCCTTCGCGATACGCAGTATTTT.

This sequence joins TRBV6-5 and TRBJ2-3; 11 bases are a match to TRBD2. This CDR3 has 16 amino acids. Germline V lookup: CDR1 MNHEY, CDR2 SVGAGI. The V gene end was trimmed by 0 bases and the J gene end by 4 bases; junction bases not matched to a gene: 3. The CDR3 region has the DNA TGTGCCAGCAGTTACTCGCTAGCGGGGGGCTCAGATACGCAGTATTTT. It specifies CASSYSLAGGSDTQYF.

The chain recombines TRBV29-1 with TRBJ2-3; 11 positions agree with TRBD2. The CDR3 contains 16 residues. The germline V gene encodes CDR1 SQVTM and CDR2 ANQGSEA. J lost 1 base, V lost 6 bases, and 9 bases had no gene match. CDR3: CSVQGVTSGGTDTQYF. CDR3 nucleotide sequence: TGCAGCGTCCAGGGGGTGACTAGCGGGGGCACAGATACGCAGTATTTT.

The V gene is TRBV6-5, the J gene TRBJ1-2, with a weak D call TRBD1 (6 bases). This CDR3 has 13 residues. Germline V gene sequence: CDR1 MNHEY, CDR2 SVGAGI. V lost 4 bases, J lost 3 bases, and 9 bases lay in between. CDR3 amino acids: CASSSGHDYGYTF. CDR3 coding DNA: TGTGCCAGCAGTTCGGGACACGACTATGGCTACACCTTC.

The CDR3 region has the DNA TGCGCCAGCAGGGAGACAGGTCGTACCACTGAAGCTTTCTTT. Encoded protein: CASRETGRTTEAFF. This rearrangement joins TRBV10-2 to TRBJ1-1; possible D gene TRBD1, 6 bases. Trimming removed 6 bases at V and 4 bases at J, with 15 bases between. Germline V gene sequence: CDR1 WSHSY, CDR2 SAAADI. CDR3 size: 14 residues.

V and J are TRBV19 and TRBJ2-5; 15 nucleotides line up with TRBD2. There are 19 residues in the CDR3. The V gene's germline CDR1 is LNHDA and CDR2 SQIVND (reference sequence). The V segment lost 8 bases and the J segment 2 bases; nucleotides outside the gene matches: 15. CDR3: CASSPAGTSGGPRQETQYF. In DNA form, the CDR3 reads TGTGCCAGTTCTCCAGCCGGGACTAGCGGGGGGCCGAGACAAGAGACCCAGTACTTC.

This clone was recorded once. CDR3: CASSTETMNTEAFF. Written as DNA, the CDR3 is TGTGCCAGCAGTACAGAGACCATGAACACTGAAGCTTTCTTT. V usage is TRBV28 and J usage is TRBJ1-1; no definite D call. Germline V lookup: CDR1 MDHEN, CDR2 SYDVKM. The length of the CDR3 is 14 residues. The V and J ends lost 5 bases and 0 bases respectively, with 10 bases between them.

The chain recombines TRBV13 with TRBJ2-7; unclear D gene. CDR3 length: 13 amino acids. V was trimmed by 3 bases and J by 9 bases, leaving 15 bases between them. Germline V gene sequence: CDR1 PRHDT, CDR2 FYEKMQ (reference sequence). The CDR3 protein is CASSFYEQTGQYF. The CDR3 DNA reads TGTGCCAGCAGCTTTTATGAGCAGACGGGGCAGTACTTC.

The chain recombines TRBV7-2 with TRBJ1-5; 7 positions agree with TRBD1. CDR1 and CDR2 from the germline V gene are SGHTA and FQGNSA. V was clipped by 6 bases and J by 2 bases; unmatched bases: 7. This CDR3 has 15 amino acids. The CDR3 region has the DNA TGTGCCAGCAGTAGACAGGGTGGAGGCAATCAGCCCCAGCATTTT. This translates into CASSRQGGGNQPQHF. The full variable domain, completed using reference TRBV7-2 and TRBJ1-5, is GAGVSQSPSNKVTEKGKDVELRCDPISGHTALYWYRQSLGQGLEFLIYFQGNSAPDKSGLPSDRFSAERTGGSVSTLTIQRTQQEDSAVYLCASSRQGGGNQPQHFGDGTRLSIL.

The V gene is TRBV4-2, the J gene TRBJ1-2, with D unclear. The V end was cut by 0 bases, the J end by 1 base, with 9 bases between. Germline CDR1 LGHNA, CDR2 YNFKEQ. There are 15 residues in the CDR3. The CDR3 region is CASSQDRTLNYGYTF. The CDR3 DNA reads TGTGCCAGCAGCCAAGATAGGACTCTTAACTATGGCTACACCTTC.

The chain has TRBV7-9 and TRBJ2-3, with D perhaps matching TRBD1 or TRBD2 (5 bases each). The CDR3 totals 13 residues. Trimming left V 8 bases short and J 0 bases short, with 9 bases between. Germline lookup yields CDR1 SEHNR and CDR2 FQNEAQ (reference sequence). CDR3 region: CASRDGSTDTQYF. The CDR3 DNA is TGTGCCAGCCGGGACGGAAGCACAGATACGCAGTATTTT. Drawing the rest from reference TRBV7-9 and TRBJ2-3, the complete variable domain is DTGVSQNPRHKITKRGQNVTFRCDPISEHNRLYWYRQTLGQGPEFLTYFQNEAQLEKSRLLSDRFSAERPKGSFSTLEIQRTEQGDSAMYLCASRDGSTDTQYFGPGTRLTVL.

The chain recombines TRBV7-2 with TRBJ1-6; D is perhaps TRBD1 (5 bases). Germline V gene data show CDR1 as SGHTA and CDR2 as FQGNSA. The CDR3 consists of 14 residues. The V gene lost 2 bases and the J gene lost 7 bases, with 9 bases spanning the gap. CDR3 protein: CASSLIGDNSPLHF. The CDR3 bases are TGTGCCAGCAGCTTAATTGGGGACAATTCACCCCTCCACTTT.

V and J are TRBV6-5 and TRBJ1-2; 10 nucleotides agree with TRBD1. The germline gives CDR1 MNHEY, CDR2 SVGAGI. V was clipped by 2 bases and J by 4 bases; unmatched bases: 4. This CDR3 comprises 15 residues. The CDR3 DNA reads TGTGCCAGCAGTTACGGGGACAGGGGTGGCTATGGCTACACCTTC. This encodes CASSYGDRGGYGYTF.

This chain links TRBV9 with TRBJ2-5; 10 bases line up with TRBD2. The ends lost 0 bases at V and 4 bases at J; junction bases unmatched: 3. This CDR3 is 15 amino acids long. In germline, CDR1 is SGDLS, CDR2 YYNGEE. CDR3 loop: CASSVASGGRETQYF. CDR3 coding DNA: TGTGCCAGCAGCGTAGCTAGCGGGGGTCGAGAGACCCAGTACTTC.

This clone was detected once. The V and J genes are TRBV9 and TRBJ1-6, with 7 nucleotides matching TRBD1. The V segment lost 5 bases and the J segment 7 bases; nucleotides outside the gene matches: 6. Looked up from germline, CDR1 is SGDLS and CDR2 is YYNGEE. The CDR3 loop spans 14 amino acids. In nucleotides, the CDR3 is TGTGCCAGCAGACAGGGACAGATAAATTCACCCCTCCACTTT. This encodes CASRQGQINSPLHF.

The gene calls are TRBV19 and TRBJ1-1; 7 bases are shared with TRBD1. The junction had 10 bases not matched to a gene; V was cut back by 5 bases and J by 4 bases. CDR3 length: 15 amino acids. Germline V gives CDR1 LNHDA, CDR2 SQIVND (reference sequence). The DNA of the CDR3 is TGTGCCAGTAGTTTACGACAGGGTCAGGGCACTGAAGCTTTCTTT. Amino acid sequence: CASSLRQGQGTEAFF.